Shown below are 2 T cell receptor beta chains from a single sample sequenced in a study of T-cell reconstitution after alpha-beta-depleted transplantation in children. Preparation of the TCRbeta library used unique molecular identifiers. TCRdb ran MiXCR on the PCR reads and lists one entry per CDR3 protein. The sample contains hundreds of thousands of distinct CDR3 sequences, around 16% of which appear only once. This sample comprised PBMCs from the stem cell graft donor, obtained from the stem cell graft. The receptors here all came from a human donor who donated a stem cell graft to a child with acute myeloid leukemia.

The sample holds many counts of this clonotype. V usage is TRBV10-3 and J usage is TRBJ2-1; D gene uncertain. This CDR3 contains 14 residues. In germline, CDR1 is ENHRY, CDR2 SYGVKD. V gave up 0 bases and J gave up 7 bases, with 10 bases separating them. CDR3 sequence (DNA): TGTGCCATCAGTGAGTCGGTTGTGGGGAATGAGCAGTTCTTC. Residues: CAISESVVGNEQFF.

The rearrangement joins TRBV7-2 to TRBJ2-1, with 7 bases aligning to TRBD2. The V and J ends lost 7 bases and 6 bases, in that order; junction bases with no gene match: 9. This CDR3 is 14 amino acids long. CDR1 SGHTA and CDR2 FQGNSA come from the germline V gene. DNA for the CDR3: TGTGCCAGCACCCTCAGACTAGCCCGCAATGAGCAGTTCTTC. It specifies CASTLRLARNEQFF.